A selection of T cell receptor beta chains follows, all from one sample in a study of blood T cell repertoires in COVID-19. Generated by immunoSEQ multiplex PCR, the TCRdb table keeps only in-frame clones and is missing some. The profile covers over 100,000 clones, with 75% to 90% appearing a single time and 0.95% to 1.3% taken by the ten largest. The sequenced sample consisted of peripheral blood. The origin of the receptors is a human donor in a cohort sampled during active COVID-19. Both conserved end residues are part of each CDR3. A D gene is named only where the DNA matches it firmly. Clone sizes are given selectively: once, few, many, or a class where the clone is expanded.

TGCGCCAGCAGCCCCGACAGGGTGGAAAAACTGTTTTTT,CASSPDRVEKLFF,once,TRBJ1-4,TRBD1,TRBV5-1
TGTGCCAGCTCACCCTTTACAGGGGAAAACACCGGGGAGCTGTTTTTT,CASSPFTGENTGELFF,.,TRBJ2-2,TRBD1,TRBV18
TGTGCCAGCAACATAATTAGCGGGGAGGCGGGGGAGCAGTACTTC,CASNIISGEAGEQYF,.,TRBJ2-7,TRBD2,TRBV7-2
TGTGCCAGCAGCTCCACTTTTCCTGACAATGGCAGACGTGAAGCTTTCTTT,CASSSTFPDNGRREAFF,.,TRBJ1-1,.,TRBV5-6
TGTGCCAGCAGCGTAGGGCTAGACTACTCCTACGAGCAGTACTTC,CASSVGLDYSYEQYF,once,TRBJ2-7,.,TRBV9
TGTGCCAGCAGTCGCTATACGGGACAGGGGGCCCACGAGCAGTACTTC,CASSRYTGQGAHEQYF,.,TRBJ2-7,TRBD1,TRBV27
TGTGCCAGTAATAGGTTCGGACTAGCGGTGTACAATGAGCAGTTCTTC,CASNRFGLAVYNEQFF,.,TRBJ2-1,TRBD2,TRBV19
TGTGCCAGCAGGAAACGCAGGGACTCCCACGAGCAGTACTTC,CASRKRRDSHEQYF,.,TRBJ2-7,.,TRBV27
TGTGCCAGCAGCTCCTCGAGAAAGACAGGCCTATCCACAGATACGCAGTATTTT,CASSSSRKTGLSTDTQYF,.,TRBJ2-3,.,TRBV5-4
TGTGCCAGCAGTCTGATGGGACTAGCGGGCCTTGGGTACGATGAGCAGTTCTTC,CASSLMGLAGLGYDEQFF,.,TRBJ2-1,TRBD2,TRBV28
TGCGCCAGCAGCCCGGGGGTAGCGGGACTCTATGAGCAGTTCTTC,CASSPGVAGLYEQFF,.,TRBJ2-1,TRBD2,TRBV4-3
TGTGCCAGCAGTTACTCTATGGCCCTCCCTGGAAACACCATATATTTT,CASSYSMALPGNTIYF,.,TRBJ1-3,.,TRBV6-5
TGTGCCAGCAGCTTATCAGGGCAGGGGGTTTCTAATGAAAAACTGTTTTTT,CASSLSGQGVSNEKLFF,.,TRBJ1-4,TRBD1,TRBV7-2
TGCGCCAGCAGCCAAGATTTGATTGCGGGAGTGGTGGATACGCAGTATTTT,CASSQDLIAGVVDTQYF,.,TRBJ2-3,TRBD2,TRBV4-3
TGTGCCACCAGTGACAGGACAGGGGCCACTGAAGCTTTCTTT,CATSDRTGATEAFF,.,TRBJ1-1,TRBD1,TRBV24-1
TGCGCCAGCAGCCCCGACGTAACAGGGGACGGCTACACCTTC,CASSPDVTGDGYTF,.,TRBJ1-2,TRBD1,TRBV4-3
TGCGCCAGCAGCCATCGGGAGTGGATAGATACGCAGTATTTT,CASSHREWIDTQYF,.,TRBJ2-3,.,TRBV4-3
TGTGCCAGCAGCTTACTGGTTCTGGGGGGCTCTGGGGCCAACGTCCTGACTTTC,CASSLLVLGGSGANVLTF,.,TRBJ2-6,.,TRBV7-8
TGTGCCAGCAGTTTAAAACTTTCGGGCGAGCAGTACTTC,CASSLKLSGEQYF,.,TRBJ2-7,.,TRBV12-3/TRBV12-4
TGTGCCAGCAGCTCGAATCATTGGACAGCCCGACACAATCAGCCCCAGCATTTT,CASSSNHWTARHNQPQHF,.,TRBJ1-5,.,TRBV7-2
TGTGCCAGCAGCTTGGGGCAGTATGAGCAGTTCTTC,CASSLGQYEQFF,.,TRBJ2-1,.,TRBV5-4
TGTGCCAGCTCACCCCGGACAGGCTCGAACACTGAAGCTTTCTTT,CASSPRTGSNTEAFF,.,TRBJ1-1,TRBD1,TRBV18
TGTGCCAGCAGTTCGCTAGCGGGGTCCTACAATGAGCAGTTCTTC,CASSSLAGSYNEQFF,.,TRBJ2-1,TRBD2,TRBV2
TGTGCCAGCAGCCCTAAGGGGCGAAACACCGGGGAGCTGTTTTTT,CASSPKGRNTGELFF,.,TRBJ2-2,.,TRBV16
TGTGCCAGCAGCCCTGGACAGGGGGATAATTCACCCCTCCACTTT,CASSPGQGDNSPLHF,once,TRBJ1-6,TRBD1,TRBV16
TGTGCCAGCAGGGGAGGAATTGAGCAGCCATGGAATTCACCCCTCCACTTT,CASRGGIEQPWNSPLHF,.,TRBJ1-6,.,TRBV27
TGCGCCAGCAGCTTGACAGAGGGTTCGCAGGAGCAGTACTTC,CASSLTEGSQEQYF,.,TRBJ2-7,.,TRBV5-1
TGTGCCAGCTTTAATCTGAACACTGAAGCTTTCTTT,CASFNLNTEAFF,.,TRBJ1-1,.,TRBV6-5
TGCGCCAGCAGGCGGGAGGGGGGGTCCTACGAGCAGTACTTC,CASRREGGSYEQYF,.,TRBJ2-7,TRBD2,TRBV4-1
TGTGCCAGCTCACCAGCGGGAGTAACCGGGGAGCTGTTTTTT,CASSPAGVTGELFF,.,TRBJ2-2,TRBD2,TRBV18
TGTGCCAGCAGCTTAGATGGGGGGGGTTGGTACGAGCAGTACTTC,CASSLDGGGWYEQYF,.,TRBJ2-7,TRBD2,TRBV11-2
TGTGCCAGCAGCTTGGACGGTTCCCGGAGTACTGAAGCTTTCTTT,CASSLDGSRSTEAFF,.,TRBJ1-1,.,TRBV5-8
TGTGCCATCAGTGAAACAGACTACTCCTACAATGAGCAGTTCTTC,CAISETDYSYNEQFF,.,TRBJ2-1,.,TRBV10-3
TGTGCCAGCAGTCGCCGGACAGGGGCCTCCTTGAACACTGAAGCTTTCTTT,CASSRRTGASLNTEAFF,.,TRBJ1-1,TRBD1,TRBV6-6
TGTGCCAGCAGTTTAGTGGGCAGCAATCAGCCCCAGCATTTT,CASSLVGSNQPQHF,.,TRBJ1-5,.,TRBV27
TGTGCCAGCAGCCCCCAGGGAAGCAATCAGCCCCAGCATTTT,CASSPQGSNQPQHF,.,TRBJ1-5,.,TRBV28
TGTGCCAGCGCTTGGTTGAGCGCGGGACTGAGCACAGATACGCAGTATTTT,CASAWLSAGLSTDTQYF,.,TRBJ2-3,.,TRBV28
TGTGCCAGCAGCCCCACAGGGAGATATGAAGCTTTCTTT,CASSPTGRYEAFF,once,TRBJ1-1,.,TRBV9
TGTGCCAGCAGTGAAATTGGGGCCTTCTCTGGAAACACCATATATTTT,CASSEIGAFSGNTIYF,.,TRBJ1-3,.,TRBV6-1
TGTGCCAGCAGGGCCGCCGGGACAGACTATGGCTACACCTTC,CASRAAGTDYGYTF,.,TRBJ1-2,TRBD1,TRBV28
TGTGCCAGCAGTTTTGGGAGGACCGCAGCGAACACTGAAGCTTTCTTT,CASSFGRTAANTEAFF,.,TRBJ1-1,.,TRBV27
TGTGCCAGCAGTTCACAGGGTGTTAGGGACACTGAAGCTTTCTTT,CASSSQGVRDTEAFF,.,TRBJ1-1,.,TRBV7-9
TGCGCCAGCAGTCAATTTTCTTTAATAAAGAACACTGAAGCTTTCTTT,CASSQFSLIKNTEAFF,.,TRBJ1-1,.,TRBV23-1
TGTGCCAGCAGCTTAATCTTGGGGAGTAATTCACCCCTCCACTTT,CASSLILGSNSPLHF,.,TRBJ1-6,.,TRBV7-9
TGTGCCAGCGCCGGGAGGGAGACCCAGTACTTC,CASAGRETQYF,.,TRBJ2-5,TRBD2,TRBV6-5
TGTGCCAGCAGTTCGTGGTTCGGCCTGGGACAGGGATTTGGTTATGGCTACACCTTC,CASSSWFGLGQGFGYGYTF,.,TRBJ1-2,TRBD1,TRBV27
TGTGCCAGCAGTGAATCGCAAGGGGGTCGTCCCGCTTTCTTT,CASSESQGGRPAFF,.,TRBJ1-1,.,TRBV6-1
TGTGCCAGCAGACAGGGTTCCTACACCGGGGAGCTGTTTTTT,CASRQGSYTGELFF,.,TRBJ2-2,.,TRBV6-5
TGCGCCAGCAGCTCCGGAGAGGGACATTTGCGAGCTTTCTTT,CASSSGEGHLRAFF,.,TRBJ1-1,.,TRBV5-1
TGTGCCAGCAGCTTACGACGTCTACAGGGTAATGGCTACACCTTC,CASSLRRLQGNGYTF,once,TRBJ1-2,.,TRBV7-2
TGTGCCAGCAGTTACTCCGTCACCGGGGAGCTGTTTTTT,CASSYSVTGELFF,.,TRBJ2-2,.,TRBV6-2/TRBV6-3
TGCGCCAGCAGCTTGGATCTAGCGGGCCCCGGGGAGCAGTACTTC,CASSLDLAGPGEQYF,once,TRBJ2-7,TRBD2,TRBV5-1